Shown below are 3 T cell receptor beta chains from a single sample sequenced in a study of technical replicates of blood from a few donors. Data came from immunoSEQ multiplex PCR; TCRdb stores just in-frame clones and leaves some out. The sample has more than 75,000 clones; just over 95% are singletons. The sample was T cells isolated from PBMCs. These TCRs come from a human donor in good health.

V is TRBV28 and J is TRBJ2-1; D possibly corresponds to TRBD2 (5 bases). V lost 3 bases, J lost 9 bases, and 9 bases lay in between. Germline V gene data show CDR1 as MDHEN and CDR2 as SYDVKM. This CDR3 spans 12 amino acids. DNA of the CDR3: TGTGCCAGCAGTTTGGAGGTTATTGAGCAGTTCTTC. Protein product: CASSLEVIEQFF.

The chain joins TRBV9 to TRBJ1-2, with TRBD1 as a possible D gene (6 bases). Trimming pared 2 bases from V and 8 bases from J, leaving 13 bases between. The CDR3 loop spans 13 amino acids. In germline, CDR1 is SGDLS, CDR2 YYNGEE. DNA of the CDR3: TGTGCCAGCAGCGTGGGAGGGACACAAGGCTACACCTTC. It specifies CASSVGGTQGYTF.

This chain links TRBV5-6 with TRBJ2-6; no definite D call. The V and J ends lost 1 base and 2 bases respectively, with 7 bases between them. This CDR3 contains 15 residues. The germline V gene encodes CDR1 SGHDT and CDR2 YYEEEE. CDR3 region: CASSLFSAGANVLTF. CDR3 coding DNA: TGTGCCAGCAGCTTGTTCAGCGCTGGGGCCAACGTCCTGACTTTC.